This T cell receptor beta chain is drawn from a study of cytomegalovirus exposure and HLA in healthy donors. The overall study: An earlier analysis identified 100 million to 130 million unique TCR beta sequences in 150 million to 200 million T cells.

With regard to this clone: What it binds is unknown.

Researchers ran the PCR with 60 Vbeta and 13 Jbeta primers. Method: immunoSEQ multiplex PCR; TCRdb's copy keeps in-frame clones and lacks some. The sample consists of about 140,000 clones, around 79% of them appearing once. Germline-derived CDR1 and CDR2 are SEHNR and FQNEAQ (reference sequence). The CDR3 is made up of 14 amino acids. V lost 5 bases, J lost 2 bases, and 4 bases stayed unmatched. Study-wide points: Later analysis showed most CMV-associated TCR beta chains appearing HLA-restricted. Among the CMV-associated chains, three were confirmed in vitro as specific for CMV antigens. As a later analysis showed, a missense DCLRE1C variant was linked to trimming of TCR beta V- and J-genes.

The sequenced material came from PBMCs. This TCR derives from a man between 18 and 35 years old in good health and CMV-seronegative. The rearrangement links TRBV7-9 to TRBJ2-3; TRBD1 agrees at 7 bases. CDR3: CASSADRDTDTQYF. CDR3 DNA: TGTGCCAGCAGCGCCGACAGGGACACAGATACGCAGTATTTT.